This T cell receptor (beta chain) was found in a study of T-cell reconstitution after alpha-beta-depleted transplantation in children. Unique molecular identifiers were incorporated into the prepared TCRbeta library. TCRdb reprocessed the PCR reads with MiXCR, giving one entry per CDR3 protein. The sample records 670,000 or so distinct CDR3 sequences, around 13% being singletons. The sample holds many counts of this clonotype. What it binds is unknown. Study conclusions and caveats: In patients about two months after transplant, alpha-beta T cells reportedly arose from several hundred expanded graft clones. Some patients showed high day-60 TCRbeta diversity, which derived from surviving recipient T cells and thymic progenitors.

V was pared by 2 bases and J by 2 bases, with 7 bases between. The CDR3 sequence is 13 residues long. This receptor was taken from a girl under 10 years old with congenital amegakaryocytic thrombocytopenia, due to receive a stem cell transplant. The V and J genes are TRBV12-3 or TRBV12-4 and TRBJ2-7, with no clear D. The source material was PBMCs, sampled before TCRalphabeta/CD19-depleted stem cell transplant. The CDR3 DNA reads TGTGCCAGCAGTTTAAGTGATACCTACGAGCAGTACTTC. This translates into CASSLSDTYEQYF.